The 17 T cell receptor beta chains below were found in one sample sequenced in a study of CD8 T cells in ankylosing spondylitis. TCRdb reprocessed the 5' RACE reads with MiXCR, giving one entry per CDR3 protein. The top ten clones hold around 12% of a sample with about 350,000 distinct CDR3 sequences, more than 20% of them seen once. The sample taken for sequencing was blood, either unsorted or a sorted T cell fraction (not recorded which). The receptor source for this set is a male donor with ankylosing spondylitis or in good health (not recorded which).

This clonotype was found many times. The J gene is TRBJ2-7, the V gene TRBV28, with TRBD1 matching over 8 bases. Looked up from germline, CDR1 is MDHEN and CDR2 is SYDVKM. Trimming removed 3 bases from V and 4 bases from J; junction bases left unmatched: 2. The CDR3 is made up of 13 amino acids. As DNA, the CDR3 is TGTGCCAGCAGTTTTAACAGGGGGTACGAGCAGTACTTC. Its translation is CASSFNRGYEQYF.

In its sample, this clonotype was seen a few times. The chain links TRBV6-1 to TRBJ2-1; D gene uncertain. Deletions cut 6 bases from V and 10 bases from J, with 16 bases between. The CDR3 consists of 13 residues. Germline values: CDR1 MNHNS, CDR2 SASEGT. The CDR3 is CASSPTAIKEQFF. The CDR3 DNA is TGTGCCAGCAGCCCGACGGCCATCAAGGAGCAGTTCTTC.

A few counts support this clonotype. V usage is TRBV24-1 and J usage is TRBJ2-2, with D unresolved. The V and J ends lost 6 bases and 5 bases respectively, with 9 bases between them. This CDR3 region has 13 residues. The V gene's germline CDR1 is KGHDR and CDR2 SFDVKD. CDR3 sequence: CATSTSRTGELFF. The DNA of the CDR3 is TGTGCCACCAGTACTTCTAGGACCGGGGAGCTGTTTTTT.

This clonotype has just a few counts. The gene calls are TRBV12-3 or TRBV12-4 and TRBJ2-2, with D perhaps TRBD2 (6 bases). V dropped 6 bases and J dropped 6 bases, with 14 bases sitting between them. The CDR3 contains 14 residues. CDR3 nucleotide sequence: TGTGCCAGCAGCGGGGAAAGGGAGGCCGGGGAGCTGTTTTTT. Its translation is CASSGEREAGELFF.

This clonotype turned up a few times. This chain connects TRBV12-3 or TRBV12-4 to TRBJ2-2; possible D gene TRBD1, 6 bases. The CDR3 has 14 amino acids. V was pared by 6 bases and J by 7 bases, with 15 bases between. This CDR3 reads CASRPSEGVGELFF. CDR3 coding DNA: TGTGCCAGCAGGCCCTCTGAGGGGGTCGGGGAGCTGTTTTTT.

This clonotype has ten or more counts. This chain uses TRBV12-3 or TRBV12-4 with TRBJ2-7; D ambiguous. The V end lost 3 bases, the J end lost 4 bases, and 10 bases lay between the germline ends. CDR3 size: 13 residues. CDR3 in amino acids: CASSFGLQYEQYF. The CDR3 DNA follows: TGTGCCAGCAGTTTTGGCCTACAGTACGAGCAGTACTTC.

This clonotype was detected only a few times. In DNA, the CDR3 is TGTGCCAGCAGTTTTACAGGGGCCACCGGGGAGCTGTTTTTT. This sequence encodes CASSFTGATGELFF. The chain is built from TRBV28 and TRBJ2-2; 7 nucleotides match TRBD1. CDR3 length equals 14 residues. CDR1 is MDHEN and CDR2 is SYDVKM in the germline V gene. The junction had 2 bases not matched to a gene; V was cut back by 3 bases and J by 4 bases. Complete variable domain (other parts from reference TRBV28 and TRBJ2-2): DVKVTQSSRYLVKRTGEKVFLECVQDMDHENMFWYRQDPGLGLRLIYFSYDVKMKEKGDIPEGYSVSREKKERFSLILESASTNQTSMYLCASSFTGATGELFFGEGSRLTVL.

This clonotype was seen more than once but under ten times. The chain links TRBV12-3 or TRBV12-4 to TRBJ2-7; D gene uncertain. The CDR3 spans 14 residues. Trimming removed 8 bases at V and 6 bases at J, with 20 bases between. The CDR3 loop is CASSYNAQVGEQYF. The DNA for the CDR3 is TGTGCCAGCTCGTATAACGCCCAAGTTGGCGAGCAGTACTTC.

V gene TRBV12-3 or TRBV12-4 combines with J gene TRBJ2-7; 12 bases agree with TRBD2. V was pared by 7 bases and J by 5 bases, with 9 bases of the junction left unmatched. There are 15 residues in the CDR3. The CDR3 DNA sequence: TGTGCCAGCAACTCAAATCTAGCGGGGGGGCACGAGCAGTACTTC. This encodes CASNSNLAGGHEQYF.

This clonotype has more than one count but fewer than ten. The V call is TRBV28, the J call TRBJ2-5; a weak D match, TRBD2 (6 bases). Trimming removed 6 bases from V and 2 bases from J, with 19 bases in between. Germline values: CDR1 MDHEN, CDR2 SYDVKM. CDR3 size: 16 residues. CDR3 amino acids: CASSYRPGLRQETQYF. As DNA, the CDR3 is TGTGCCAGCAGCTATCGCCCGGGACTGAGGCAAGAGACCCAGTACTTC. The variable domain in full, completed from reference TRBV28 and TRBJ2-5, reads DVKVTQSSRYLVKRTGEKVFLECVQDMDHENMFWYRQDPGLGLRLIYFSYDVKMKEKGDIPEGYSVSREKKERFSLILESASTNQTSMYLCASSYRPGLRQETQYFGPGTRLLVL.

This clonotype was seen only once. V usage is TRBV12-3 or TRBV12-4 and J usage is TRBJ2-1, with unresolved D. This CDR3 contains 11 residues. Trimming cost V 5 bases and J 10 bases, with 9 bases left between them. The CDR3 bases are TGTGCCAGCAGTCCGGCCGGGGAGCAGTTCTTC. Amino acids: CASSPAGEQFF.

The chain uses TRBV9 and TRBJ1-1, with 7 positions matching TRBD1. This CDR3 has 15 residues. Germline-derived CDR1 and CDR2 are SGDLS and YYNGEE. J was trimmed by 6 bases and V by 3 bases; bases with no gene match: 11. CDR3 residues: CASSDSGQLGAEAFF. CDR3 in DNA: TGTGCCAGCAGCGATTCGGGACAGCTGGGCGCTGAAGCTTTCTTT.

J is TRBJ2-2 and V is TRBV4-2; 10 bases agree with TRBD1. V shed 5 bases and J 4 bases; nucleotides not matched to a gene: 4. The CDR3 contains 15 residues. CDR1 is LGHNA, CDR2 YNFKEQ, per germline. Written as DNA, the CDR3 is TGTGCCAGCAGCGACAGGGGGCGCGGCACCGGGGAGCTGTTTTTT. The encoded protein is CASSDRGRGTGELFF.

The rearrangement uses TRBV4-1 and TRBJ2-5; D gene uncertain. CDR1 and CDR2 (germline): MGHRA, YSYEKL. V lost 1 base and J 5 bases, leaving 11 bases between the germline ends. CDR3 size: 14 residues. CDR3 loop: CASSQGLPFETQYF. The CDR3 DNA follows: TGCGCCAGCAGCCAAGGACTCCCATTCGAGACCCAGTACTTC.

This clonotype was observed a handful of times. This chain joins TRBV7-8 and TRBJ2-3; D gene ambiguous. Looked up from germline, CDR1 is SGHVS and CDR2 is FQNEAQ. The CDR3 contains 18 residues. V was clipped by 10 bases and J by 3 bases, with 29 bases between them. DNA of the CDR3: TGTGCCACCTCACCAAGCCTAGTGGTTTTAGAGAGAACAGATACGCAGTATTTT. This encodes CATSPSLVVLERTDTQYF.

The gene calls are TRBV2 and TRBJ2-1; D is undetermined. Trimming stripped 3 bases from V and 8 bases from J, with 11 bases between. This CDR3 has 13 residues. From germline, CDR1 is SNHLY and CDR2 FYNNEI. This chain's CDR3 is CASSDPTSDEQFF. The CDR3 DNA reads TGTGCCAGCAGTGACCCAACCTCCGATGAGCAGTTCTTC.

The V call is TRBV4-1, the J call TRBJ2-7, with no clear D. The length of the CDR3 is 13 residues. Per germline, CDR1 MGHRA and CDR2 YSYEKL. Trimming stripped 6 bases from V and 4 bases from J, with 13 bases between. The CDR3 is CASRPANRYEQYF. CDR3 sequence (DNA): TGCGCCAGCAGACCCGCTAATCGTTACGAGCAGTACTTC.